The rows below give T cell receptor beta chains drawn from one sample of a study of T-cell memory formation after mild COVID-19. TCRdb passed the 5' RACE reads through MiXCR, listing each CDR3 protein once. The table has over 250,000 distinct CDR3 sequences, about a sixth seen once. Material for sequencing was PBMCs or a T cell subset sorted from them (not recorded which). The receptors shown here come from a man aged 18 to 29 who had mild COVID-19 (a few samples of this study predate the infection). Cell type and time point are not known. CDR3s include the opening cysteine and the closing phenylalanine or tryptophan. Each record gives: clone size, V gene, J gene, D gene, CDR3 DNA, CDR3 protein. The D gene is left open where the match is weak. Some rows have no size entry. The others give once, few or many, or a class for an expanded clone.

few,TRBV5-4,TRBJ1-1,TRBD1,TGTGCCAGCAGGCCGACAGGGGAAAGGGCTGAAGCTTTCTTT,CASRPTGERAEAFF
.,TRBV7-6,TRBJ2-1,TRBD1,TGTGCCAGCAGCACGGACAGGGGAGGATACAATGAGCAGTTCTTC,CASSTDRGGYNEQFF
few,TRBV7-2,TRBJ2-5,.,TGTGCCAGCAGCTTCGGACTCGGGGGAGGAGAGACCCAGTACTTC,CASSFGLGGGETQYF
.,TRBV7-9,TRBJ2-1,.,TGTGCCAGCAGCTGGACGGGACTTGATACCAATGAGCAGTTCTTC,CASSWTGLDTNEQFF
.,TRBV29-1,TRBJ2-2,.,TGCAGCGCCTGGTCAACCGGGGAGCTGTTTTTT,CSAWSTGELFF
.,TRBV6-5,TRBJ2-7,.,TGTGCCAGCAGCCCGGACATCTACGAGCAGTACTTC,CASSPDIYEQYF
.,TRBV20-1,TRBJ1-2,TRBD1,TGCAGTGCTAGAGACCCTGGACAGGGGACTATTAGCTACACCTTC,CSARDPGQGTISYTF
.,TRBV25-1,TRBJ1-6,.,TGTGCCAGCCACCGGGACTTTAATTCACCCCTCCACTTT,CASHRDFNSPLHF
.,TRBV7-9,TRBJ1-1,.,TGTGCCAGCAGCTTGGGACGGGATCAGACTGAAGCTTTCTTT,CASSLGRDQTEAFF
.,TRBV6-5,TRBJ2-3,.,TGTGCCAGCACCCCCAGGTCGATTTGGAGAGATACGCAGTATTTT,CASTPRSIWRDTQYF
.,TRBV28,TRBJ2-2,TRBD2,TGTGCCAGCAGTCCCGGACTAGCGGGGGGCCCGAACACCGGGGAGCTGTTTTTT,CASSPGLAGGPNTGELFF
.,TRBV6-5,TRBJ1-1,.,TGTGCCAGCAGCCCAAGGGCGGGAACCGCTGAAGCTTTCTTT,CASSPRAGTAEAFF
.,TRBV10-3,TRBJ2-1,.,TGTGCCATCAGTGAAATGAAGGGAGGCGAGCAGTTCTTC,CAISEMKGGEQFF
once,TRBV15,TRBJ1-6,.,TGTGCCACCAGCAGAGGTTTTGAGGGATGGCGGAATAATTCACCCCTCCACTTT,CATSRGFEGWRNNSPLHF
many,TRBV15,TRBJ1-2,.,TGTGCCACCAGCAGAGCCGGCTTTAACTATGGCTACACCTTC,CATSRAGFNYGYTF
many,TRBV12-3/TRBV12-4,TRBJ1-5,.,TGTGCCAGCAGTTTAAGGGTAGGCAATCAGCCCCAGCATTTT,CASSLRVGNQPQHF
few,TRBV7-2,TRBJ1-1,TRBD1,TGTGCCAGCAGCTTAGGCAATCAGGGGGCCACTGAAGCTTTCTTT,CASSLGNQGATEAFF
few,TRBV4-1,TRBJ1-3,.,TGCGCCAGCAGCCAAGTCTCAATGAGAAACACCATATATTTT,CASSQVSMRNTIYF
.,TRBV14,TRBJ1-6,.,TGTGCCAGCACCCGGGGATCTATTCGCTATTCACCCCTCCACTTT,CASTRGSIRYSPLHF
.,TRBV5-1,TRBJ2-3,.,TGCGCCAGCAGCTTGGAAAGGGGCAGCACAGATACGCAGTATTTT,CASSLERGSTDTQYF
.,TRBV29-1,TRBJ1-2,.,TGCAGCGTTAGGTACGAGAACTATGGCTACACCTTC,CSVRYENYGYTF
few,TRBV11-2,TRBJ2-4,.,TGTGCCAGCAGCTCCTTTCCCATTCAGTACTTC,CASSSFPIQYF
.,TRBV30,TRBJ2-3,.,TGTGCCGGGGACACCCGGCGGACGCAGTATTTT,CAGDTRRTQYF
few,TRBV7-2,TRBJ2-1,.,TGTGCCAGCAGCTTAGTGTGGAATGAGCAGTTCTTC,CASSLVWNEQFF
.,TRBV5-6,TRBJ1-1,.,TGTGCCAGCAGCCCCGGACGTTTGAACACTGAAGCTTTCTTT,CASSPGRLNTEAFF
.,TRBV6-5,TRBJ2-2,.,TGTGCCAGCAGTTACAGGGACCCCACCGGGGAGCTGTTTTTT,CASSYRDPTGELFF
.,TRBV19,TRBJ2-4,.,TGTGCCAGTAGTCCATACGGGACGGACATTCAGTACTTC,CASSPYGTDIQYF
.,TRBV6-5,TRBJ1-1,.,TGTGCCAGCAGTTACTCACAGAACACTGAAGCTTTCTTT,CASSYSQNTEAFF
few,TRBV5-5,TRBJ2-2,.,TGTGCCAGCAGCCCCGAGGGGGAGCTGTTTTTT,CASSPEGELFF
few,TRBV12-5,TRBJ2-1,.,TGTGCTAGTGGCCCTGCGGGTTTGGGTTTGGAGCAGTTCTTC,CASGPAGLGLEQFF
.,TRBV7-2,TRBJ2-7,TRBD1,TGTGCCAGCAGCTTAGCGGGACAGGGATCCTACGAGCAGTACTTC,CASSLAGQGSYEQYF
.,TRBV4-3,TRBJ2-3,TRBD2,TGCGCCAGCAGCTGGGGGACTAGCGGGGGACGCACAGATACGCAGTATTTT,CASSWGTSGGRTDTQYF
.,TRBV7-8,TRBJ2-1,.,TGTGCCAGCAGCCGGTCGGTAAGCTCCTACAATGAGCAGTTCTTC,CASSRSVSSYNEQFF
few,TRBV5-1,TRBJ2-3,.,TGCGCCAGCAGCCTGACCGGGCCCCTGGCCCCAGATACGCAGTATTTT,CASSLTGPLAPDTQYF
many,TRBV5-5,TRBJ1-6,.,TGTGCCAGCAGCTTGGGCCACGTCTCCCGTGGATATAATTCACCCCTCCACTTT,CASSLGHVSRGYNSPLHF
many,TRBV5-1,TRBJ2-5,TRBD2,TGCGCCAGCAGTCCCGGACTAGCGGGGGGGCCGGGGCAAGAGACCCAGTACTTC,CASSPGLAGGPGQETQYF
.,TRBV5-1,TRBJ2-7,TRBD2,TGCGCCAGCAGCTTTGGACTAGCGGGGGCCCGAATGCAGTACTTC,CASSFGLAGARMQYF
many,TRBV25-1,TRBJ2-7,TRBD2,TGTGCCAGCACACTAGCGGGGGCCTACGAGCAGTACTTC,CASTLAGAYEQYF
.,TRBV6-5,TRBJ1-1,.,TGTGCCAGCAGTTACGGGGGTTCGGACACTGAAGCTTTCTTT,CASSYGGSDTEAFF
few,TRBV12-3/TRBV12-4,TRBJ2-3,TRBD2,TGTGCCAGCAGTTTATTGCTAGCGGGGAGCACAGATACGCAGTATTTT,CASSLLLAGSTDTQYF
.,TRBV4-1,TRBJ1-1,.,TGCGCCAGCAGCCAAGAGGGTGGAGGGACCACTGAAGCTTTCTTT,CASSQEGGGTTEAFF
.,TRBV20-1,TRBJ2-3,.,TGCAGTGCCCCGTACATCCGGGGGCCCAGCACAGATACGCAGTATTTT,CSAPYIRGPSTDTQYF
.,TRBV6-2/TRBV6-3,TRBJ1-2,.,TGTGCCAGCAGTGACCCTCAGGGAAGGTATGGCTACACCTTC,CASSDPQGRYGYTF
few,TRBV28,TRBJ1-1,.,TGTGCCAGCAGTTTTTTAGGGGCCGGGGGGAACACTGAAGCTTTCTTT,CASSFLGAGGNTEAFF
few,TRBV6-2/TRBV6-3,TRBJ2-3,.,TGTGCCAGCAGCCGGAGACCAGGGCAAGATACGCAGTATTTT,CASSRRPGQDTQYF
few,TRBV7-9,TRBJ2-7,TRBD1,TGTGCCAGCAGCCTCCGGACAGGTAGCTCCTACGAGCAGTACTTC,CASSLRTGSSYEQYF
many,TRBV12-3/TRBV12-4,TRBJ2-5,.,TGTGCCAGCAGTTTTTCGGGGGGCCCAGAGACCCAGTACTTC,CASSFSGGPETQYF
.,TRBV7-3,TRBJ1-5,TRBD1,TGTGCCAGCAGCGGACAGGGGACGAGCAATCAGCCCCAGCATTTT,CASSGQGTSNQPQHF
few,TRBV18,TRBJ2-1,.,TGTGCCAGCGGACTTCGCGATCTCTCCTACAATGAGCAGTTCTTC,CASGLRDLSYNEQFF
.,TRBV6-2/TRBV6-3,TRBJ2-5,TRBD2,TGTGCCAGCAGACTAGCGGGGGACGCGTGGGAGACCCAGTACTTC,CASRLAGDAWETQYF
.,TRBV3-1,TRBJ1-5,.,TGTGCCAGCAGCCAAGGATGGGCAGGAAATCAGCCCCAGCATTTT,CASSQGWAGNQPQHF
few,TRBV7-6,TRBJ2-5,.,TGTGCCAGCAGCTTTAATCCAGGGGGGGAGACCCAGTACTTC,CASSFNPGGETQYF
few,TRBV11-2,TRBJ2-5,.,TGTGCCAGCAGCTTCCAGCCCCGACCGGGAGAGACCCAGTACTTC,CASSFQPRPGETQYF
few,TRBV4-2,TRBJ2-5,TRBD1,TGTGCCAGCAGGGCGTTTGGGACAGGGGGCGAGACCCAGTACTTC,CASRAFGTGGETQYF
few,TRBV2,TRBJ1-2,.,TGTGCCAGCAACGGGGGATACTATGGCTACACCTTC,CASNGGYYGYTF
few,TRBV7-9,TRBJ1-2,TRBD1,TGTGCCAGCAGCTCGGGACAGGATGGCGCTGGCTACACCTTC,CASSSGQDGAGYTF
.,TRBV5-5,TRBJ1-2,.,TGTGCCAGCAGCTTGGTAGGGATTGGTGTTGGCTACACCTTC,CASSLVGIGVGYTF
few,TRBV9,TRBJ1-1,.,TGTGCCAGCAGCGCCGGGGGAACTCGTGAAGCTTTCTTT,CASSAGGTREAFF
many,TRBV5-1,TRBJ2-4,TRBD1,TGCGCCAGCAGCTTGCAAGGGGGCGCGGCCAAAAACATTCAGTACTTC,CASSLQGGAAKNIQYF